This is a list of T cell receptor beta chains from one sample in a study of OX40 agonist ivuxolimab in advanced cancers. The assay was immunoSEQ multiplex PCR, and TCRdb's table has in-frame clones only and misses some. Among tens of thousands of clones listed, 88% were seen once. The sample was CD4+ or CD8+ T cells sorted from blood, taken in a trial of the OX40 agonist ivuxolimab. The receptors were gathered from an adult with an advanced solid tumor such as melanoma, head and neck, liver or kidney cancer. CDR3s include the opening cysteine and the closing phenylalanine or tryptophan. A D gene is named only where the DNA matches it firmly. The listing skips clone size in some rows; elsewhere it reads once, few, many or a size class.

V	size	J	D	DNA	CDR3
TRBV19	medium-sized	TRBJ2-3	-	TGTGCCAGTGGGGGCACAGATACGCAGTATTTT	CASGGTDTQYF
TRBV9	-	TRBJ1-1	-	TGTGCCAGCAGCGTAGACCAGGTAGGTGAAGCTTTCTTT	CASSVDQVGEAFF
TRBV7-8	-	TRBJ2-3	-	TGTGCCAGCAGCTCGGTGGGGTTGGATACGCAGTATTTT	CASSSVGLDTQYF
TRBV19	-	TRBJ2-5	-	TGTGCCAGTAGTATAGACTGGGGCGAGACCCAGTACTTC	CASSIDWGETQYF
TRBV29-1	-	TRBJ2-1	-	TGCAGCGTTGAAGTACTAGTTTCCAATGAGCAGTTCTTC	CSVEVLVSNEQFF
TRBV5-1	-	TRBJ2-3	TRBD2	TGCGCCAGCAGACCGGGGGGGCCGAGAGATACGCAGTATTTT	CASRPGGPRDTQYF
TRBV29-1	-	TRBJ2-7	TRBD2	TGCAGCGCCATTGCGGGGGTTGGTAACGAGCAGTACTTC	CSAIAGVGNEQYF
TRBV5-4	-	TRBJ1-1	-	TGTGCCAGCACTATCAGGGGAGTACGGACTGAAGCTTTCTTT	CASTIRGVRTEAFF
TRBV18	-	TRBJ2-2	-	TGTGCCAGCTCACCCGGCGGGAACACCGGGGAGCTGTTTTTT	CASSPGGNTGELFF
TRBV2	few	TRBJ1-2	-	TGTGCCAGCAGCGGTGAAACCGGCCCCGGTGGTGGCTACACCTTC	CASSGETGPGGGYTF
TRBV27	-	TRBJ2-5	TRBD2	TGTGCCAGCAGTTTTCGACTAGCATTTGGGGAGACCCAGTACTTC	CASSFRLAFGETQYF
TRBV10-3	-	TRBJ1-1	TRBD1	TGTGCCACCTCGGGGGAAGGGGGCAGCACTGAAGCTTTCTTT	CATSGEGGSTEAFF
TRBV5-1	few	TRBJ1-6	-	TGCGCCAGCAGTAACGAGGAGACAGAGCCTTCACCCCTCCACTTT	CASSNEETEPSPLHF